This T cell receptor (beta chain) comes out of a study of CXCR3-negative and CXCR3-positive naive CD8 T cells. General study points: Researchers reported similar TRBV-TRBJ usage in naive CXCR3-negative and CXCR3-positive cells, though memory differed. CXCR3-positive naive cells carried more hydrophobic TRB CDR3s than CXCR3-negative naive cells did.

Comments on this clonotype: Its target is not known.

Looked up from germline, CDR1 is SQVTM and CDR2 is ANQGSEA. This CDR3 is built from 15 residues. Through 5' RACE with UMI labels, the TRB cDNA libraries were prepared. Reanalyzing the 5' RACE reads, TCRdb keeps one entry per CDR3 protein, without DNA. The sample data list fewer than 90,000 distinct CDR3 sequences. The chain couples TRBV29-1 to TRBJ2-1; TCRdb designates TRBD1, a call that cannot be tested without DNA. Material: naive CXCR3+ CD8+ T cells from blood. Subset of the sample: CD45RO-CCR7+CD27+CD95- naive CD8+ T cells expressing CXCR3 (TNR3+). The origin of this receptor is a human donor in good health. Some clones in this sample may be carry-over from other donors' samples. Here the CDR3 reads CSVEDQRGAYNEQFF.